These 27 T cell receptor beta chains were all obtained from the same sample, sequenced in a study of molecular identifiers for immune sequencing clone quantification. From the PCR reads, TCRdb called clonotypes with MiXCR, one entry per CDR3 protein. The sample includes about 640,000 distinct CDR3 sequences, about 20% of them seen just once. Sequencing input: naive CD8+ T cells from blood, with Jurkat cell RNA spiked in. As to subset: FACS-sorted CD8+CD4-CCR7+CD45RA+ naive T cells. Source of these receptors: a human donor in good health. Some libraries in this study had Jurkat cell RNA spiked in.

Remarks on this clonotype: A read error may account for a junction end that differs from germline. The chain recombines TRBV27 with TRBJ1-5, with unresolved D. This CDR3 is built from 14 residues. Germline V CDR1 and CDR2: MNHEY, SMNVEV (reference sequence). The CDR3 loop is CASSLGVTNQSQHF. CDR3 DNA: TGTGCCAGCAGTTTAGGAGTGACCAATCAGTCCCAGCATTTT.

Ten or more counts support this clonotype. J is TRBJ2-7 and V is TRBV12-3 or TRBV12-4, with 7 positions matching TRBD1. V lost 6 bases to trimming and J lost 5 bases; unmatched junction nucleotides: 10. CDR3 size: 14 residues. This CDR3 reads CASRSRQGENEQYF. DNA for the CDR3: TGTGCCAGCAGGTCTAGGCAGGGGGAGAACGAGCAGTACTTC.

Only a few counts were recorded for this clonotype. V usage is TRBV4-1 and J usage is TRBJ2-7; 7 nucleotides agree with TRBD1. This CDR3 region has 14 residues. Germline V lookup: CDR1 MGHRA, CDR2 YSYEKL. The trim removed 1 base at V and 7 bases at J, leaving 7 bases unmatched. DNA for the CDR3: TGCGCCAGCAGCCAAGGAGGGGGCGCGTCTGAGCAGTACTTC. Translating it yields CASSQGGGASEQYF.

Only a few counts were recorded for this clonotype. J is TRBJ1-4 and V is TRBV4-1, with D maybe TRBD1 (6 bases). This CDR3 has 16 residues. Germline V gene data show CDR1 as MGHRA and CDR2 as YSYEKL. Trimming removed 3 bases at V and 8 bases at J, with 19 bases between. The CDR3 sequence is CASSHRNRAPDEKLFF. The CDR3 DNA reads TGCGCCAGCAGCCATAGAAACAGGGCCCCGGACGAAAAACTGTTTTTT.

This clonotype was counted many times. V is TRBV7-9 and J is TRBJ2-1; D not resolved. Germline lookup yields CDR1 SEHNR and CDR2 FQNEAQ (reference sequence). CDR3 size: 13 residues. Trimming took off 3 bases at V and 5 bases at J, with 8 bases between the two ends. The DNA of the CDR3 is TGTGCCAGCAGCTTTTGGCAGCACAATGAGCAGTTCTTC. It specifies CASSFWQHNEQFF.

This clonotype was found many times. V gene TRBV19 combines with J gene TRBJ2-3; TRBD2 aligns across 7 bases. The V gene end was trimmed by 10 bases and the J gene end by 0 bases; junction bases not matched to a gene: 10. Germline-derived CDR1 and CDR2 are LNHDA and SQIVND (reference sequence). The CDR3 extends over 15 amino acids. CDR3 nucleotide sequence: TGTGCCACCAGGAGACTAGCAACGAGCACAGATACGCAGTATTTT. This translates into CATRRLATSTDTQYF.

The rearrangement joins TRBV27 to TRBJ2-7, with 10 bases lining up with TRBD1. Germline V gene lookup returns CDR1 MNHEY and CDR2 SMNVEV (reference sequence). After removal of 7 bases from V and 6 bases from J, the junction contained 6 bases not matched to a gene. This CDR3 has 13 residues. The CDR3 reads CASNGQGELEQYF. In DNA, the CDR3 is TGTGCCAGCAACGGACAGGGGGAACTCGAGCAGTACTTC.

This clonotype occurred many times. The chain joins TRBV29-1 to TRBJ2-5, with D unclear. The CDR3 is 13 amino acids. Germline V gene data show CDR1 as SQVTM and CDR2 as ANQGSEA. V was trimmed by 7 bases and J by 2 bases, leaving 14 bases between them. The CDR3 loop is CSGQTYVQETQYF. The CDR3 region has the DNA TGCAGCGGCCAGACCTACGTACAAGAGACCCAGTACTTC.

This clonotype was found many times. This chain links TRBV3-1 with TRBJ1-2; 7 nucleotides line up with TRBD1. This CDR3 has 15 residues. The ends lost 4 bases at V and 4 bases at J; junction bases unmatched: 9. CDR1 is LGHDT, CDR2 YNNKEL, per germline (reference sequence). DNA for the CDR3: TGTGCCAGCAGCCCGGAGACAGGGAACTCCTATGGCTACACCTTC. As protein: CASSPETGNSYGYTF.

CDR3 in DNA: TGTGCCAGTAACGAACAGGGGCGCGGTCAGCCCCAGCATTTT. As protein: CASNEQGRGQPQHF. This rearrangement joins TRBV19 to TRBJ1-5; 7 bases match TRBD1. The CDR3 contains 14 residues. Germline CDR1 LNHDA, CDR2 SQIVND (reference sequence). Germline trimming cut 7 bases from V and 6 bases from J; bases unmatched to any gene: 9.

Ten or more counts support this clonotype. The chain has TRBV25-1 and TRBJ1-1; D uncertain. CDR1 and CDR2 from the germline V gene are MGHDK and SYGVNS. The V gene lost 5 bases and the J gene lost 2 bases, with 6 bases spanning the gap. CDR3 length: 12 residues. The CDR3 is CASSNFNTEAFF. For the CDR3, the DNA is TGTGCCAGCAGTAACTTCAACACTGAAGCTTTCTTT.

This clonotype came up many times. This chain links TRBV28 with TRBJ1-5; 8 bases are a match to TRBD1. The trim removed 6 bases at V and 6 bases at J, leaving 7 bases unmatched. CDR1 MDHEN and CDR2 SYDVKM come from the germline V gene. This CDR3 spans 14 amino acids. The CDR3 loop is CASSRTGSFQPQHF. DNA for the CDR3: TGTGCCAGCAGCCGGACAGGGTCTTTTCAGCCCCAGCATTTT.

This clonotype was observed at least ten times. The rearrangement uses TRBV7-9 and TRBJ2-1; D remains ambiguous. Germline V gene sequence: CDR1 SEHNR, CDR2 FQNEAQ (reference sequence). The ends were cut back, 6 bases at V and 8 bases at J, with 11 bases in the middle. The CDR3 has 12 amino acids. The CDR3 DNA is TGTGCCAGCAGAAAATTAGGCGATGAGCAGTTCTTC. This encodes CASRKLGDEQFF.

The chain joins TRBV7-2 to TRBJ1-2; 7 nucleotides agree with TRBD1. There are 15 residues in the CDR3. Germline values: CDR1 SGHTA, CDR2 FQGNSA. With V trimmed by 4 bases and J by 4 bases, 9 bases remained unmatched. Here the CDR3 reads CASSSWTGEIYGYTF. The CDR3 bases are TGTGCCAGCAGCTCCTGGACAGGAGAGATCTATGGCTACACCTTC.

This clonotype was counted a few times. The rearrangement joins TRBV12-3 or TRBV12-4 to TRBJ1-1; D possibly corresponds to TRBD1 (5 bases). V shed 0 bases and J shed 4 bases, with 15 bases lying between them. The CDR3 has 16 amino acids. The CDR3 region has the DNA TGTGCCAGCAGTTTAGCCTACTCGGGAAGGGGCACTGAAGCTTTCTTT. This gives the protein CASSLAYSGRGTEAFF.

The genes are TRBV12-3 or TRBV12-4 and TRBJ2-1, with D unclear. V was clipped by 2 bases and J by 5 bases, with 13 bases between them. The CDR3 has 15 amino acids. As DNA, the CDR3 is TGTGCCAGCAGTTTACTATTCGGTCTGAACAATGAGCAGTTCTTC. Translated: CASSLLFGLNNEQFF.

Details on this clonotype: This may be a read error: a much more frequent sequence differs by one nucleotide. This CDR3 reads CASCTGTGPSDGDTQYF. The CDR3 region has the DNA TGTGCCAGCTGCACGGGGACAGGGCCAAGCGATGGGGATACGCAGTATTTT. This chain connects TRBV9 to TRBJ2-3, with 9 bases lining up with TRBD1. In germline, CDR1 is SGDLS, CDR2 YYNGEE. The CDR3 extends over 17 amino acids. V lost 7 bases, J lost 6 bases, and 18 bases stayed unmatched.

This clonotype has at least ten counts. V gene TRBV7-9 combines with J gene TRBJ2-1; D is perhaps TRBD1 (6 bases). The CDR3 is made up of 15 amino acids. V dropped 7 bases and J dropped 2 bases, with 15 bases sitting between them. Per the germline V gene, CDR1 is SEHNR and CDR2 is FQNEAQ (reference sequence). CDR3: CASTPLPGAYNEQFF. The DNA for the CDR3 is TGTGCCAGCACCCCCTTGCCAGGGGCCTACAATGAGCAGTTCTTC.

This clonotype was seen just once. Germline is not matched at one junction end, which may reflect a read error. The chain couples TRBV4-3 to TRBJ1-2; 10 bases map to TRBD1. Germline CDR1 is LGHNA and CDR2 is YSLEER. This CDR3 has 16 amino acids. The CDR3 reads CASSQDLTGGGYGHTF. CDR3 DNA: TGCGCCAGCAGCCAAGACTTGACAGGGGGCGGCTATGGCCACACCTTC.

The sample holds a few counts of this clonotype. The J gene is TRBJ1-4, the V gene TRBV25-1; D not certain. Germline lookup yields CDR1 MGHDK and CDR2 SYGVNS. Trimming cost V 2 bases and J 5 bases, with 18 bases left between them. The CDR3 covers 17 residues. For the CDR3, the DNA is TGTGCCAGCAGTGAAGACACGAACGGGAGGGCAAATGAAAAACTGTTTTTT. This translates into CASSEDTNGRANEKLFF.

This clonotype has at least ten counts. The chain is built from TRBV27 and TRBJ2-1; 8 bases match TRBD2. Trimming at V came to 2 bases and at J to 7 bases, leaving 4 bases not matched to a gene. This CDR3 has 14 residues. Germline CDR1 and CDR2: MNHEY and SMNVEV (reference sequence). CDR3 sequence (DNA): TGTGCCAGCAGTTTACTAGCGGGCCTTAATGAGCAGTTCTTC. This gives the protein CASSLLAGLNEQFF.

V is TRBV19 and J is TRBJ1-1; a weak D match, TRBD1 (6 bases). The CDR3 consists of 14 residues. Germline CDR1 and CDR2: LNHDA and SQIVND (reference sequence). Between the trimmed V and J ends, which lost 3 bases and 4 bases, there was a span of 12 bases. CDR3 sequence (DNA): TGTGCCAGTAGTATCTCCCAGGGGCTCACTGAAGCTTTCTTT. It is translated as CASSISQGLTEAFF.

This clonotype has ten or more counts. In DNA, the CDR3 is TGTGCCAGTAGTATCCTCGCGGGAGTGGAGACAGATACGCAGTATTTT. Its protein is CASSILAGVETDTQYF. The chain is built from TRBV19 and TRBJ2-3, with TRBD2 matching 7 bases. J gave up 3 bases and V 3 bases, and 9 bases lay outside the gene matches. Per germline, CDR1 LNHDA and CDR2 SQIVND (reference sequence). The CDR3 extends over 16 amino acids.

Ten or more counts support this clonotype. This chain joins TRBV5-1 and TRBJ2-2; possibly TRBD2 for D (5 bases). Germline CDR1 and CDR2: SGHRS and YFSETQ. V lost 4 bases and J 2 bases, leaving 18 bases between the germline ends. The CDR3 covers 17 residues. CDR3 loop: CASSPHLLGVNTGELFF. The DNA of the CDR3 is TGCGCCAGCAGCCCCCACCTTTTGGGAGTTAACACCGGGGAGCTGTTTTTT.

This clonotype was counted once. Mismatch with germline at one junction end may stem from a read error. The rearrangement links TRBV12-3 or TRBV12-4 to TRBJ2-7; D not certain. The CDR3 is 13 amino acids. CDR3 DNA sequence: TGTGCCAGCAGTCTAGGTTCACTCTACGTGCAGTACTTC. Encoded protein: CASSLGSLYVQYF.

As to this clonotype: With a much larger clone just one base away, this may be a read error. DNA of the CDR3: TGTGCCAGCAGTAGAGCGCCGGGACAGGGACTACAGACCCAGTACTTC. Residues: CASSRAPGQGLQTQYF. The chain carries TRBV7-6 and TRBJ2-5; the match to TRBD1 covers 9 bases. J gave up 6 bases and V 6 bases, and 14 bases lay outside the gene matches. Germline assignment: CDR1 SGHVS and CDR2 FNYEAQ. CDR3 length equals 16 residues.

This clonotype was counted ten times or more. The V and J genes are TRBV29-1 and TRBJ2-7; 7 bases map to TRBD2. V shed 6 bases and J 0 bases; nucleotides not matched to a gene: 11. This CDR3 is 15 amino acids long. The germline V gene has CDR1 SQVTM and CDR2 ANQGSEA. CDR3 region: CSVSYGGLNSYEQYF. DNA of the CDR3: TGCAGCGTAAGTTACGGGGGACTAAACTCCTACGAGCAGTACTTC.